This T cell receptor beta chain was obtained from a study of blood T cells in healthy people across ages. Combining a sample-barcoded 5' primer with a J-beta primer mix, a second PCR ran for roughly 6 to 11 cycles. TCRdb called the 5' RACE reads again in MiXCR, with one record for every CDR3 protein. This table holds fewer than 800,000 distinct CDR3 sequences, approximately 30% found once. The CDR3 runs 13 residues. CDR1 is DFQATT, CDR2 SNEGSKA, per germline (reference sequence). With 6 bases clipped from V and 9 bases from J, the junction kept 11 bases outside the gene matches. The sequencing input was blood. The TCR was taken from a woman at least 80 years old in good health. The chain employs TRBV20-1 and TRBJ2-1; 7 bases match TRBD2. The DNA for the CDR3 is TGCAGTGCCCCCGGAACTAGCGACGTTGAGCAGTTCTTC. Translated: CSAPGTSDVEQFF.